Listed here is a single T cell receptor beta chain. Its antigen is unknown. The CDR3 is made up of 13 amino acids. V lost 4 bases and J lost 7, with 12 bases in between. Germline loops: CDR1 SGHNT, CDR2 YYREEE (reference sequence). The sample is drawn from a study of chemoradiotherapy in HPV16-positive cancers. Findings of the study overall: During treatment, candidate HPV-specific clones and E7-related motifs expanded in tumor.

Data came from immunoSEQ multiplex PCR; TCRdb stores just in-frame clones and leaves some out. Altogether around 14,000 clones are present, more than 60% being singletons, with the ten largest covering roughly a tenth. V is TRBV5-4 and J is TRBJ1-3; no definite D call. The source is a human donor with HPV-associated anogenital cancer. Collection took place from a patient who underwent chemoradiotherapy. CDR3 DNA: TGTGCCAGCAGCCTGCCCTCGGGGAACACCATATATTTT. This sequence encodes CASSLPSGNTIYF.